The 27 T cell receptor beta chains below all came from one sample that was sequenced in a study of T-cell reconstitution after alpha-beta-depleted transplantation in children. Unique molecular identifiers were used in preparing the TCRbeta library. TCRdb fed the PCR reads into MiXCR, producing one record per CDR3 protein. The sample consists of about 460,000 distinct CDR3 sequences, approximately 12% of them appearing once. The starting material was PBMCs from the stem cell graft donor, obtained from the stem cell graft. The source is a human donor who donated a stem cell graft to a child with combined immunodeficiency.

The chain recombines TRBV4-1 with TRBJ2-2; D call uncertain. V shed 0 bases and J shed 4 bases, with 6 bases lying between them. Germline V gene lookup returns CDR1 MGHRA and CDR2 YSYEKL. The CDR3 covers 14 residues. CDR3 residues: CASSQEGLTGELFF. CDR3 DNA: TGCGCCAGCAGCCAAGAAGGCCTCACCGGGGAGCTGTTTTTT.

Many counts were recorded for this clonotype. The chain couples TRBV12-3 or TRBV12-4 to TRBJ2-7; D gene unclear. This CDR3 comprises 12 residues. V gave up 6 bases and J gave up 6 bases, with 12 bases separating them. In DNA, the CDR3 is TGTGCCAGCAGCCGACCCTATAGCGAGCAGTACTTC. Translated, it gives CASSRPYSEQYF.

This clonotype has more than one count but fewer than ten. The rearrangement uses TRBV6-2 or TRBV6-3 and TRBJ2-1; D not resolved. Germline lookup yields CDR1 MNHEY and CDR2 SVGEGT. The CDR3 has 12 amino acids. V lost 5 bases and J lost 8, with 10 bases in between. The CDR3 nucleotides read TGTGCCAGCAGTCCCCCATTTGATGAGCAGTTCTTC. It specifies CASSPPFDEQFF.

This clonotype occurred many times. The gene calls are TRBV5-6 and TRBJ2-1; no reliable D call. V was cut by 2 bases and J by 0 bases, with 12 bases left in between. CDR3 size: 16 residues. CDR1 and CDR2 (germline): SGHDT, YYEEEE. The CDR3 region has the DNA TGTGCCAGCAGCTTTATCTCCGAGGTCTCCTACAATGAGCAGTTCTTC. Its protein product is CASSFISEVSYNEQFF.

This clonotype was detected once. The chain is built from TRBV10-3 and TRBJ2-1; D is tentatively TRBD1 or TRBD2 (6 bases each). V was cut by 3 bases and J by 7 bases, with 13 bases left in between. This CDR3 comprises 14 residues. CDR1 and CDR2 (germline): ENHRY, SYGVKD. DNA for the CDR3: TGTGCCATCAGTGAAGTGCTAGGGGGGAATGAGCAGTTCTTC. As protein: CAISEVLGGNEQFF.

CDR3 in amino acids: CASSLVTGETYEQYF. DNA for the CDR3: TGTGCCAGCAGCTTAGTAACGGGAGAAACCTACGAGCAGTACTTC. This sequence joins TRBV7-9 and TRBJ2-7; D possibly corresponds to TRBD2 (6 bases). Germline values: CDR1 SEHNR, CDR2 FQNEAQ (reference sequence). There are 15 residues in the CDR3. The V end was cut by 1 base, the J end by 2 bases, with 12 bases between.

The V gene is TRBV25-1, the J gene TRBJ2-3; TRBD1 matches at 10 bases. With V trimmed by 3 bases and J by 3 bases, 6 bases remained unmatched. The CDR3 runs to 16 residues. Per germline, CDR1 MGHDK and CDR2 SYGVNS. The DNA of the CDR3 is TGTGCCAGCAGTGAGCCCCGGGACAGGGGAACAGATACGCAGTATTTT. It is translated as CASSEPRDRGTDTQYF.

There are many counts of this clonotype. The chain has TRBV4-3 and TRBJ2-2; no definite D call. CDR3 length: 13 amino acids. Trimming removed 1 base from V and 4 bases from J, with 4 bases in between. Germline lookup yields CDR1 LGHNA and CDR2 YSLEER. CDR3 DNA sequence: TGCGCCAGCAGCCAAGGGGGCACCGGGGAGCTGTTTTTT. Protein product: CASSQGGTGELFF.

The chain employs TRBV4-3 and TRBJ2-1; D gene uncertain. Trimming pared 0 bases from V and 2 bases from J, leaving 11 bases between. The length of the CDR3 is 16 residues. CDR1 is LGHNA and CDR2 is YSLEER in the germline V gene. The CDR3 region has the DNA TGCGCCAGCAGCCAAGATATGTTAGGACCCTACAATGAGCAGTTCTTC. Its protein is CASSQDMLGPYNEQFF.

Of note for this clonotype: One base away lies a much larger clone, so this may be a sequencing read error. The chain links TRBV5-1 to TRBJ2-7; D is possibly TRBD2 (5 bases). The CDR3 has 16 amino acids. In germline, CDR1 is SGHRS, CDR2 YFSETQ. CDR3 bases: TGCGCCATCAGCTTGGGTCTAGCATCCCGTTCGAACGAGCAGTACTTC. This gives the protein CAISLGLASRSNEQYF.

Only a few counts were recorded for this clonotype. This chain joins TRBV6-5 and TRBJ2-4; 12 positions agree with TRBD2. The germline CDR1 and CDR2 sequences are MNHEY and SVGAGI. The CDR3 loop spans 15 amino acids. The trim removed 4 bases at V and 9 bases at J, leaving 7 bases unmatched. The CDR3 region is CASSLTSGGRGIQYF. The CDR3 nucleotides read TGTGCCAGCAGTTTGACTAGCGGGGGAAGGGGCATTCAGTACTTC.

Notes on this clonotype: At one end, the junction sequence differs from germline, possibly due to a read error. The chain employs TRBV9 and TRBJ2-3; 14 bases map to TRBD2. Germline V lookup: CDR1 SGDLS, CDR2 YYNGEE. The CDR3 consists of 18 residues. This CDR3 reads CASSGGQGGLAGADRQYF. CDR3 DNA sequence: TGTGCCAGCAGCGGAGGACAGGGGGGACTAGCGGGGGCCGATAGGCAGTATTTT.

This clonotype was observed at least ten times. This chain joins TRBV15 and TRBJ2-1; the D gene is possibly TRBD2 (7 bases). CDR1 LNHNV and CDR2 YYDKDF come from the germline V gene (reference sequence). This CDR3 is built from 17 residues. Between the trimmed V and J ends, which lost 3 bases and 4 bases, there was a span of 19 bases. The CDR3 reads CATSRDPVGGGYNEQFF. Here the CDR3 DNA reads TGTGCCACCAGCAGGGATCCCGTAGGGGGAGGGTACAATGAGCAGTTCTTC.

This chain uses TRBV30 with TRBJ2-1, with D perhaps matching TRBD2 (5 bases). This CDR3 has 14 amino acids. Trimming shortened V by 3 bases and J by 4 bases, and 13 bases separated the two germline ends. Germline V gives CDR1 GTSNPN, CDR2 SVGIG (reference sequence). DNA for the CDR3: TGTGCCTGGAGGAGTCGTGGGGAGTACAATGAGCAGTTCTTC. Translated: CAWRSRGEYNEQFF.

In its sample, this clonotype was seen a few times. CDR3 DNA: TGTGCCAGCAGTTTCTCCCTACCGACAGACTACAATGAGCAGTTCTTC. Its protein product is CASSFSLPTDYNEQFF. The rearrangement joins TRBV12-3 or TRBV12-4 to TRBJ2-1; weak D call: TRBD1 (5 bases). The CDR3 covers 16 residues. V was trimmed by 3 bases and J by 3 bases, leaving 15 bases between them.

As regards this clonotype: A junction end diverges from the germline sequence, so it may reflect a read error. The chain couples TRBV12-3 or TRBV12-4 to TRBJ2-1; D is unresolved. This CDR3 region has 16 residues. The CDR3 DNA reads as TGTGCCAGCAGTTTGTTAACTGGCCAGTTAGACAATGAGCAGATCTTC. Amino acid sequence: CASSLLTGQLDNEQIF.

CDR3 protein: CASSLARDEQYF. The CDR3 DNA follows: TGTGCCAGCAGCTTAGCCCGTGACGAGCAGTACTTC. The chain combines TRBV11-2 with TRBJ2-7; D is ambiguous. V was cut by 1 base and J by 5 bases, with 6 bases left in between. The CDR3 covers 12 residues. The V gene's germline CDR1 is SGHAT and CDR2 FQNNGV.

Ten or more counts support this clonotype. This chain connects TRBV9 to TRBJ2-1, with 8 nucleotides matching TRBD1. The CDR3 spans 13 residues. Germline lookup yields CDR1 SGDLS and CDR2 YYNGEE. The V gene end was trimmed by 3 bases and the J gene end by 7 bases; junction bases not matched to a gene: 3. CDR3: CASSARQGNEQFF. CDR3 in DNA: TGTGCCAGCAGCGCCCGACAGGGGAATGAGCAGTTCTTC.

The gene calls are TRBV12-3 or TRBV12-4 and TRBJ2-3; D may be TRBD2 (6 bases). The CDR3 contains 17 residues. The ends were cut back, 7 bases at V and 2 bases at J, with 22 bases in the middle. Here the CDR3 reads CASTPVGLPNPTDTQYF. The CDR3 bases are TGTGCCAGCACCCCTGTGGGACTCCCGAATCCCACAGATACGCAGTATTTT.

This clonotype turned up a few times. The chain employs TRBV12-3 or TRBV12-4 and TRBJ2-5; D possibly corresponds to TRBD1 (5 bases). Trimming removed 5 bases from V and 3 bases from J, with 13 bases in between. The CDR3 runs 14 residues. CDR3 sequence reads: CASSARAIKETQYF. CDR3 DNA sequence: TGTGCCAGCAGTGCCAGGGCAATAAAAGAGACCCAGTACTTC.

The chain carries TRBV29-1 and TRBJ2-3; D is perhaps TRBD1 or TRBD2 (5 bases each). Trimming stripped 6 bases from V and 1 base from J, with 14 bases between. CDR3 length: 14 residues. In germline, CDR1 is SQVTM, CDR2 ANQGSEA. The CDR3 region is CSVRGAPGTDTQYF. CDR3 nucleotide sequence: TGCAGCGTACGAGGGGCCCCAGGCACAGATACGCAGTATTTT.

CDR3 DNA: TGTGCCAGCAGTCCGGGACTAGCGCCAAGCGGCCCCTACAATGAGCAGTTCTTC. Residues: CASSPGLAPSGPYNEQFF. The V and J genes are TRBV28 and TRBJ2-1; TRBD2 matches 10 bases. Germline CDR1 and CDR2: MDHEN and SYDVKM. This CDR3 spans 18 amino acids. Unmatched junction bases numbered 12, after V lost 5 bases and J lost 2 bases.

At least ten counts were recorded for this clonotype. The chain couples TRBV4-2 to TRBJ2-3, with TRBD2 identical over 9 bases. The germline V gene encodes CDR1 LGHNA and CDR2 YNFKEQ. The J segment lost 2 bases and the V segment lost 1 base, leaving 7 bases of the junction unmatched. This CDR3 has 17 amino acids. The chain's CDR3 is CASSQVEAGGTTDTQYF. The CDR3, as DNA: TGTGCCAGCAGCCAAGTGGAGGCGGGGGGGACCACAGATACGCAGTATTTT.

This clonotype was seen only once. V and J are TRBV29-1 and TRBJ1-1; 9 nucleotides agree with TRBD1. Germline values: CDR1 SQVTM, CDR2 ANQGSEA. The V and J ends lost 5 bases and 4 bases, in that order; junction bases with no gene match: 11. The CDR3 covers 15 residues. The CDR3 sequence: CSVRRDRVEGTEAFF. DNA of the CDR3: TGCAGCGTTCGCCGGGACAGGGTGGAGGGCACTGAAGCTTTCTTT.

This chain uses TRBV28 with TRBJ2-6; 8 bases are a match to TRBD1. There are 17 residues in the CDR3. Unmatched junction bases numbered 13, after V lost 6 bases and J lost 6 bases. Germline lookup yields CDR1 MDHEN and CDR2 SYDVKM. CDR3 loop: CASSNPGGYRKANVLTF. Written as DNA, the CDR3 is TGTGCCAGCAGCAACCCAGGGGGCTATAGGAAGGCCAACGTCCTGACTTTC.

This clonotype was seen only a few times. The V gene is TRBV7-9, the J gene TRBJ2-7; possibly TRBD1 or TRBD2 for D (5 bases each). Per the germline V gene, CDR1 is SEHNR and CDR2 is FQNEAQ (reference sequence). The CDR3 totals 15 residues. V lost 5 bases and J lost 3, with 17 bases in between. The CDR3 loop is CASSPRDLHYYEQYF. CDR3 sequence (DNA): TGTGCCAGCAGCCCAAGGGACCTGCACTACTACGAGCAGTACTTC.

The chain uses TRBV5-1 and TRBJ2-5; 7 nucleotides match TRBD1. In germline, CDR1 is SGHRS, CDR2 YFSETQ. With V trimmed by 8 bases and J by 4 bases, 8 bases remained unmatched. The CDR3 has 13 amino acids. The CDR3 is CASHWRQGETQYF. In nucleotides, the CDR3 is TGCGCCAGTCACTGGAGACAGGGAGAGACCCAGTACTTC.